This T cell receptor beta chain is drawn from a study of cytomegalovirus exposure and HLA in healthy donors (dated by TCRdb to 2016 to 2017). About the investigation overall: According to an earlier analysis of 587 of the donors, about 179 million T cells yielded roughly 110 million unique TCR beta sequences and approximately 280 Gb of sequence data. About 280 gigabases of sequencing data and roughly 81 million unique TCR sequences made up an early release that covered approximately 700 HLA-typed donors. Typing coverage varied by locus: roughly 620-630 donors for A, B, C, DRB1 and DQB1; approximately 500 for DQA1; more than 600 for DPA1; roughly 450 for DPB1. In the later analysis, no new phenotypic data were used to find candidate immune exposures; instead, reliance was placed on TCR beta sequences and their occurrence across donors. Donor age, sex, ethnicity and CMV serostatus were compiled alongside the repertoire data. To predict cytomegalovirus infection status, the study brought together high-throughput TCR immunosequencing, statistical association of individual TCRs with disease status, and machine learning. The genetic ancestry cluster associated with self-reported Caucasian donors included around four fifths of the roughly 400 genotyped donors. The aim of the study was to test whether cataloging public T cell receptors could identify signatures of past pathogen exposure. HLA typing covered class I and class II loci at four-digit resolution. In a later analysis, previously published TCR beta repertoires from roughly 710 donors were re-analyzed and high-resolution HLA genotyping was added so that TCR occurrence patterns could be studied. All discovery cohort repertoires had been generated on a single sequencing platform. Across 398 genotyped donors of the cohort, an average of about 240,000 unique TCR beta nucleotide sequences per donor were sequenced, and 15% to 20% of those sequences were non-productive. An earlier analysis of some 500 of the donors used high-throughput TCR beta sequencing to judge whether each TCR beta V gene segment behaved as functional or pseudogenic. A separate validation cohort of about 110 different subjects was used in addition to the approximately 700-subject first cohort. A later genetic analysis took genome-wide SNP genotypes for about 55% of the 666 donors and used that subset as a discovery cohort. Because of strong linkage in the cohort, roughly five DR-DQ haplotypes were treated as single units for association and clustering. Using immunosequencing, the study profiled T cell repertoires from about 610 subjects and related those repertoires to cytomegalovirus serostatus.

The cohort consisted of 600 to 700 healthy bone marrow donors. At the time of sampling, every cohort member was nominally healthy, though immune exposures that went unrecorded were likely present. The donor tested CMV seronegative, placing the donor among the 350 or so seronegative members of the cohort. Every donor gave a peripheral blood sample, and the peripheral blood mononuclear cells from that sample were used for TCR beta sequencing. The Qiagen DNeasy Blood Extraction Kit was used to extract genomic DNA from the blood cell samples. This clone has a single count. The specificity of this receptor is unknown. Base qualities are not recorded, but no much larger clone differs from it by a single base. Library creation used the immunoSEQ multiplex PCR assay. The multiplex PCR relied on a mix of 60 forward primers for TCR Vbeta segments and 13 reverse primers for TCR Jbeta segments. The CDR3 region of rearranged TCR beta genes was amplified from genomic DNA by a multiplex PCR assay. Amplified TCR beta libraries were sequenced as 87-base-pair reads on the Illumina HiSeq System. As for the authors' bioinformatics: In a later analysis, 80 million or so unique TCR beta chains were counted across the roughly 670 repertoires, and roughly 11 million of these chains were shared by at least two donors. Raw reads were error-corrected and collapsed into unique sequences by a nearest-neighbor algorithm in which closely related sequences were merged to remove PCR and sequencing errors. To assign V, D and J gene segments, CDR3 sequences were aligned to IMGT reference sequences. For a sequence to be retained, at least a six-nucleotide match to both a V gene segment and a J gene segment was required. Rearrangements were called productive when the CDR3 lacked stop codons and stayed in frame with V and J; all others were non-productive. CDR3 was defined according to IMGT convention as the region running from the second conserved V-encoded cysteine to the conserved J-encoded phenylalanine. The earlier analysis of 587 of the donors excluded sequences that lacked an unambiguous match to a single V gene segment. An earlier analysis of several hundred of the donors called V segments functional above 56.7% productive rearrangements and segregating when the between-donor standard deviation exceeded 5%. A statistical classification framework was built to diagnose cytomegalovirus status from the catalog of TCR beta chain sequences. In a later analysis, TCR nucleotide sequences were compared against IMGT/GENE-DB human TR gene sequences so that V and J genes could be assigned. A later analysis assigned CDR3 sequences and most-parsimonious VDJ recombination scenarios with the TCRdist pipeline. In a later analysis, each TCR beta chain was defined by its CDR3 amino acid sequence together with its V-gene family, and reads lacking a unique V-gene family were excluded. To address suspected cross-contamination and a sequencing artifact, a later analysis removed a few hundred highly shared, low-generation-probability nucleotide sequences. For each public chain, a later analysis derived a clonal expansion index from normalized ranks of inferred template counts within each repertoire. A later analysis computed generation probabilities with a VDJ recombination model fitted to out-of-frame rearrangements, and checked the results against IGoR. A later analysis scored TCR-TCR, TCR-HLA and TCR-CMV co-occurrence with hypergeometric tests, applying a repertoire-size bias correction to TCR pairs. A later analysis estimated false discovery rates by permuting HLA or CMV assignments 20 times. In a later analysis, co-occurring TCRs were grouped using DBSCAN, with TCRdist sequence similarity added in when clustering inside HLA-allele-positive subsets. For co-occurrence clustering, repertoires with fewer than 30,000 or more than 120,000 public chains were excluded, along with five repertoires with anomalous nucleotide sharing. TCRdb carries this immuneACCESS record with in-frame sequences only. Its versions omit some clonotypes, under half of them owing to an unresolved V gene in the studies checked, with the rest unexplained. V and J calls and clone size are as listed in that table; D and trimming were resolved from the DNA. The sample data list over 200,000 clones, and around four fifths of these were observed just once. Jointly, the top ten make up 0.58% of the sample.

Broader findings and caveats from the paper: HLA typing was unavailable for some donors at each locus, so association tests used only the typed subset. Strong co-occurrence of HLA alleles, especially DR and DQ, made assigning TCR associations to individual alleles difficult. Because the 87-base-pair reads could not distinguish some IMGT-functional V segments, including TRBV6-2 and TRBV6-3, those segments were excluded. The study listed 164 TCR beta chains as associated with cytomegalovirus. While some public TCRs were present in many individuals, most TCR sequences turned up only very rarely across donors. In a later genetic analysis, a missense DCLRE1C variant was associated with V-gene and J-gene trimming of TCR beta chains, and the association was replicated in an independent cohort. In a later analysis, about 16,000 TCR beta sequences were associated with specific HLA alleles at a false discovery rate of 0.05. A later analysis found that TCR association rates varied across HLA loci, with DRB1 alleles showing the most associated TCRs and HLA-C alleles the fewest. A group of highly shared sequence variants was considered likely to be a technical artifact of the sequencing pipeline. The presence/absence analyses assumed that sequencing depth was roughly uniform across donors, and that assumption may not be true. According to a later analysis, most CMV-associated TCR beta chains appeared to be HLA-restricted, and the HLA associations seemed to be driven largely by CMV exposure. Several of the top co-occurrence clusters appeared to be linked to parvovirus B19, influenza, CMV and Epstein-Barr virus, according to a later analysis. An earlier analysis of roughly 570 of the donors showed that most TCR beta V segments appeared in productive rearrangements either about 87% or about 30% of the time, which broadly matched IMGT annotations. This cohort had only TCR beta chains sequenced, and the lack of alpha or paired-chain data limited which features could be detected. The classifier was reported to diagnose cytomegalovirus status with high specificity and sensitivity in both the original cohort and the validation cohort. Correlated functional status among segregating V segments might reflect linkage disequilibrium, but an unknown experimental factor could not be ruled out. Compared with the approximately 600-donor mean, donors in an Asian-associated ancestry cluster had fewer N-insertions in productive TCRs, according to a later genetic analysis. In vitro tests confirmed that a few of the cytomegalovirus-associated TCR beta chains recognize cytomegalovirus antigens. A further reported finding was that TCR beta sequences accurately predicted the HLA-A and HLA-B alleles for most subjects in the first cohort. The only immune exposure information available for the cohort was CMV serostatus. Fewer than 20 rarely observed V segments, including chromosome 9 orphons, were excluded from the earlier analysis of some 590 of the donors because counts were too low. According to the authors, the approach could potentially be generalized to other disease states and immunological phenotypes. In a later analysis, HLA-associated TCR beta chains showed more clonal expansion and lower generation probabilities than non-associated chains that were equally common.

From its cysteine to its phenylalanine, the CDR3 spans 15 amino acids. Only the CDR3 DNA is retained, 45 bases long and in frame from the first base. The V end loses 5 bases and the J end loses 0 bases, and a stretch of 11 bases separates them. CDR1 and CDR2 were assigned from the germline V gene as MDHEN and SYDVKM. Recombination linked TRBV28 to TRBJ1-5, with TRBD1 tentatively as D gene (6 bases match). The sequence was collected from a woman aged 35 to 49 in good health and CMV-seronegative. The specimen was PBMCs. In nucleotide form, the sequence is TGTGCCAGCAGTGGACAGCCTTATAGCAATCAGCCCCAGCATTTT. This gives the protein CASSGQPYSNQPQHF.